This T cell receptor beta chain was identified during a study of cytomegalovirus exposure and HLA in healthy donors. Study-level findings and limits: Later on, an analysis found that several of the most significant clusters appeared to be linked to common viral pathogens, which included parvovirus B19. Later on, analysis showed that most CMV-associated TCR beta chains appeared to be HLA-restricted.

Germline CDR1 MGHRA, CDR2 YSYEKL. The CDR3 is 16 residues long. With 5 bases clipped from V and 4 bases from J, the junction kept 7 bases outside the gene matches. The PCR contained 60 Vbeta and 13 Jbeta primers. Assay used: immunoSEQ multiplex PCR; TCRdb lists only in-frame clones, some missing. The data contain more than 150,000 clones, roughly 87% of them singletons. Concerning this clone: The target antigen is unknown.

Sample: PBMCs. J is TRBJ2-1 and V is TRBV4-1; 11 bases fit TRBD2. The TCR originated in a man in his forties in good health and CMV-seronegative. The CDR3 spells CASSSLAGGPYNEQFF. The CDR3, as DNA: TGCGCCAGCAGCTCCCTAGCGGGGGGTCCTTACAATGAGCAGTTCTTC.